This is a list of T cell receptor beta chains from one sample in a study of T cells expressing NK-cell markers. TCRdb derives one entry per CDR3 protein from the 5' RACE reads, leaving out DNA. This repertoire comprises 300,000 to 450,000 distinct CDR3 sequences; its ten largest clones make up roughly 5.2%. Material for sequencing was blood T cells: a sorted CD56 or NKG2C T cell subset, CD4+ or CD8+ T cells, or bulk PBMC T cells (not recorded which). The receptors derive from a man aged 18 to 69 in good health. CDR3s include the opening cysteine and the closing phenylalanine or tryptophan.

CASSPGKSGTDTQYF | TRBJ2-3 | TRBV28
CASSLTVPGELFF | TRBJ2-2 | TRBV5-6
CASSEEIAGDGDTQYF | TRBJ2-3 | TRBV6-1
CASSLARREVNPSNQPQHF | TRBJ1-5 | TRBV5-1
CASSQVGSFQYF | TRBJ2-4 | TRBV14
CASTGALNTDTQYF | TRBJ2-3 | TRBV19
CASGSGLAGQETQYF | TRBJ2-5 | TRBV3-1
CATSDRDRVWCNQPQHF | TRBJ1-5 | TRBV24-1
CSAELYGTGSVHTDTQYF | TRBJ2-3 | TRBV20-1
CASREIQGNGYTF | TRBJ1-2 | TRBV11-2
CASSLNWGGDPEQYF | TRBJ2-7 | TRBV11-2
CASSGGLTGELFF | TRBJ2-2 | TRBV7-7
CASSLTGEQETQYF | TRBJ2-5 | TRBV12-3/TRBV12-4
CASSYRDPYNSPLHF | TRBJ1-6 | TRBV7-9
CASSFAEVVGQAYEQYF | TRBJ2-7 | TRBV5-1
CASSRLKNTEAFF | TRBJ1-1 | TRBV3-1
CASSPDRFSGANVLTF | TRBJ2-6 | TRBV6-1
CSARFSGGQETQYF | TRBJ2-5 | TRBV20-1
CASRTNRVGKNIQYF | TRBJ2-4 | TRBV7-2
CASCSGGQAEAFF | TRBJ1-1 | TRBV12-3/TRBV12-4
CSARDLGVSGGLSTDTQYF | TRBJ2-3 | TRBV20-1
CASSPEVLAGQTDTQYF | TRBJ2-3 | TRBV4-2
CASSLHYTSRETQYF | TRBJ2-5 | TRBV7-3
CASSQLGGVVFTDTQYF | TRBJ2-3 | TRBV4-1
CAWTRTGRTQYF | TRBJ2-5 | TRBV30
CASSPHVRGEQFF | TRBJ2-1 | TRBV11-3
CASSPPRQGNTEAFF | TRBJ1-1 | TRBV7-9
CASSGEPNTGELFF | TRBJ2-2 | TRBV11-3
CASTVRTGQGSEAFF | TRBJ1-1 | TRBV19
CASSTRTGGGETQYF | TRBJ2-5 | TRBV28
CSATMTGARDGYTF | TRBJ1-2 | TRBV20-1
CASSLYVRRDGTYNEQFF | TRBJ2-1 | TRBV7-3